The clone carrying this T cell receptor (beta chain) was seen a single time. This sample was included in a study of control samples from healthy donors and cancer patients. The table came from immunoSEQ multiplex PCR; TCRdb's copy has only in-frame clones and leaves some out. This table holds tens of thousands of clones, roughly 87% found once. The trim removed 4 bases at V and 3 bases at J, leaving 2 bases unmatched. Per the germline V gene, CDR1 is MGHDK and CDR2 is SYGVNS. CDR3 length: 15 residues. This clonotype was sampled from a man in his sixties with head and neck cancer. The chain employs TRBV25-1 and TRBJ2-2; 10 bases are shared with TRBD2. The specimen was PBMCs. For the CDR3, the DNA is TGTGCCAGCAGTGTCCTAGCGGGGGACACCGGGGAGCTGTTTTTT. Its protein is CASSVLAGDTGELFF. The whole variable domain, filled in from reference TRBV25-1 and TRBJ2-2, reads EADIYQTPRYLVIGTGKKITLECSQTMGHDKMYWYQQDPGMELHLIHYSYGVNSTEKGDLSSESTVSRIRTEHFPLTLESARPSHTSQYLCASSVLAGDTGELFFGEGSRLTVL.